These 14 T cell receptor beta chains came from one sample sequenced in a study of regulatory T cells in long-lasting Graves disease. Library construction for TCR beta used iRepertoire HTBI primers and Arm-PCR of CDR3 regions. Each CDR3 protein is one row after TCRdb ran MiXCR on the multiplex PCR reads. The profile shows 560,000 or so distinct CDR3 sequences, about 16% of them singletons. Time point indicated: newly diagnosed GD, antithyroid drugs for less than 3 months. PBMCs provided the RNA from which the TCR library was made. These data also formed part of another study, on T cells in Graves' hyperthyroidism and ophthalmopathy.

The sequencing used peripheral blood mononuclear cells (PBMCs), collected at new diagnosis, from a patient treated with antithyroid drugs. Source of these receptors: a man aged 18 to 29 with Graves disease.

This clonotype was seen a few times. This chain uses TRBV20-1 with TRBJ2-1; D gene unclear. Germline CDR1 reads DFQATT; CDR2 reads SNEGSKA (reference sequence). Trimming removed 6 bases at V and 0 bases at J, with 15 bases between. CDR3 length: 15 residues. CDR3 nucleotide sequence: TGCAGTGCCAAGTCCCTCTCGGCCTCCTACAATGAGCAGTTCTTC. Its translation is CSAKSLSASYNEQFF.

The chain couples TRBV9 to TRBJ2-4, with 9 nucleotides matching TRBD2. Germline V gives CDR1 SGDLS, CDR2 YYNGEE. The CDR3 loop spans 14 amino acids. Unmatched junction bases numbered 1, after V lost 0 bases and J lost 6 bases. The CDR3 region is CASSVGSGGNIQYF. The CDR3 coding sequence is TGTGCCAGCAGCGTAGGTAGCGGGGGAAACATTCAGTACTTC.

Ten or more counts support this clonotype. This chain uses TRBV5-1 with TRBJ2-1; a weak D match, TRBD1 (5 bases). The CDR3 has 15 residues. Trimming pared 1 base from V and 3 bases from J, leaving 11 bases between. Germline CDR1 reads SGHRS; CDR2 reads YFSETQ. CDR3 loop: CASSLTLGVYNEQFF. The CDR3 DNA reads as TGCGCCAGCAGCTTGACCCTAGGGGTCTACAATGAGCAGTTCTTC.

This clonotype was observed at least ten times. CDR3: CASSLAGVVEQFF. DNA for the CDR3: TGTGCCAGCAGCTTGGCAGGGGTGGTCGAGCAGTTCTTC. This chain links TRBV5-6 with TRBJ2-1; possibly TRBD1 for D (6 bases). The CDR3 consists of 13 residues. The V gene's germline CDR1 is SGHDT and CDR2 YYEEEE. V lost 0 bases and J lost 10, with 11 bases in between. Complete variable domain (other parts from reference TRBV5-6 and TRBJ2-1): DAGVTQSPTHLIKTRGQQVTLRCSPKSGHDTVSWYQQALGQGPQFIFQYYEEEERQRGNFPDRFSGHQFPNYSSELNVNALLLGDSALYLCASSLAGVVEQFFGPGTRLTVL.

At least ten counts were recorded for this clonotype. V is TRBV9 and J is TRBJ2-7, with D uncertain. V was trimmed by 5 bases and J by 5 bases, leaving 5 bases between them. The germline CDR1 and CDR2 sequences are SGDLS and YYNGEE. The CDR3 is 10 residues long. CDR3 sequence reads: CASRYDEQYF. CDR3 bases: TGTGCCAGCAGGTACGACGAGCAGTACTTC.

This clonotype was recorded at least ten times. This sequence joins TRBV12-3 or TRBV12-4 and TRBJ2-1; tentative D call: TRBD1 (6 bases). This CDR3 is built from 18 residues. V gave up 6 bases and J gave up 0 bases, with 21 bases separating them. The CDR3 DNA reads TGTGCCAGCAGCCTAGGCTACAGGGTAGTAGTCTCCTACAATGAGCAGTTCTTC. It specifies CASSLGYRVVVSYNEQFF.

CDR3: CASSWDSLNQPQHF. CDR3 sequence (DNA): TGTGCCAGCAGCTGGGACAGCTTAAATCAGCCCCAGCATTTT. The gene calls are TRBV5-5 and TRBJ1-5; 7 nucleotides agree with TRBD1. CDR1 and CDR2 (germline): SGHKS, YYEKEE (reference sequence). V dropped 3 bases and J dropped 4; count of bases not matched to a gene: 4. The CDR3 extends over 14 amino acids.

The V call is TRBV27, the J call TRBJ2-1; TRBD2 matches at 11 bases. V was clipped by 1 base and J by 6 bases; unmatched bases: 5. Germline loops: CDR1 MNHEY, CDR2 SMNVEV (reference sequence). The length of the CDR3 is 16 residues. CDR3 region: CASSLYGTSGPNEQFF. The CDR3 DNA follows: TGTGCCAGCAGTTTATACGGGACTAGCGGTCCCAATGAGCAGTTCTTC.

This clonotype occurred many times. The V gene is TRBV7-6, the J gene TRBJ2-7; the match to TRBD2 covers 14 bases. J gave up 6 bases and V 5 bases, and 9 bases lay outside the gene matches. The CDR3 extends over 16 amino acids. Germline V gene data show CDR1 as SGHVS and CDR2 as FNYEAQ. The CDR3 loop is CASSQGTSGSVGEQYF. CDR3 in DNA: TGTGCCAGCAGCCAAGGGACTAGCGGGAGTGTAGGCGAGCAGTACTTC.

This clonotype was detected ten times or more. The chain couples TRBV14 to TRBJ2-1; D is undetermined. V lost 0 bases, J lost 5 bases, and 5 bases lay in between. Germline V CDR1 and CDR2: SGHDN, FVKESK. This CDR3 comprises 13 residues. The CDR3: CASSQDRHNEQFF. As DNA, the CDR3 is TGTGCCAGCAGCCAAGATAGGCACAATGAGCAGTTCTTC.

This chain uses TRBV7-9 with TRBJ2-1; D perhaps matches TRBD1 (6 bases). The CDR3 contains 17 residues. V dropped 2 bases and J dropped 1 base, with 15 bases sitting between them. CDR1 is SEHNR, CDR2 FQNEAQ, per germline (reference sequence). CDR3 nucleotide sequence: TGTGCCAGCAGCTTAAGGGAGAACAGGGCATCCTACAATGAGCAGTTCTTC. It specifies CASSLRENRASYNEQFF.

This clonotype was picked up many times. This sequence joins TRBV7-9 and TRBJ2-3; 10 nucleotides agree with TRBD2. This CDR3 region has 16 residues. The junction had 5 bases not matched to a gene; V was cut back by 4 bases and J by 1 base. In germline, CDR1 is SEHNR, CDR2 FQNEAQ (reference sequence). Here the CDR3 DNA reads TGTGCCAGCAGCTCCGGGACTAGCGCCCGCACAGATACGCAGTATTTT. Translating gives CASSSGTSARTDTQYF.

V usage is TRBV20-1 and J usage is TRBJ1-6; TRBD1 matches at 8 bases. This CDR3 contains 12 residues. V shed 3 bases and J 14 bases; nucleotides not matched to a gene: 6. Germline V gene lookup returns CDR1 DFQATT and CDR2 SNEGSKA (reference sequence). CDR3 DNA: TGCAGTGCTAGGAGACAGGGGACGGCCCTCCACTTT. It specifies CSARRQGTALHF.

The chain combines TRBV4-1 with TRBJ2-7; the D gene is possibly TRBD1 (6 bases). The CDR3 runs to 14 residues. The ends were cut back, 0 bases at V and 7 bases at J, with 13 bases in the middle. From germline, CDR1 is MGHRA and CDR2 YSYEKL. CDR3 region: CASSQEGGVGEQYF. The CDR3 DNA is TGCGCCAGCAGCCAAGAAGGGGGAGTGGGTGAGCAGTACTTC.